Sequencing of this T cell receptor (beta chain) was carried out in a study of naive and memory T cell subsets. Two oligonucleotides, mixed equimolar, formed the beta constant-region primer covering TRBC1 and TRBC2. TCRdb reanalysed the UMI-ligation and nested PCR reads using MiXCR and keeps one entry per CDR3 protein. Of over 20,000 distinct CDR3 sequences in the sample, approximately 9.9% were seen once. The germline V gene encodes CDR1 MGHRA and CDR2 YSYEKL. V lost 4 bases to trimming and J lost 8 bases, with 24 bases between them. The length of the CDR3 is 17 residues. This TCR was sampled from a human donor in good health. What was sequenced was central memory CD8+ T cells from blood. The gene calls are TRBV4-1 and TRBJ2-1, with D possibly being TRBD2 (5 bases). The CDR3 nucleotides read TGCGCCAGCAGCCGCAAAGGCCAGGCGGGTTTTCCCGATGAGCAGTTCTTC. It is translated as CASSRKGQAGFPDEQFF.